These 11 T cell receptor beta chains were all obtained from the same sample, sequenced in a study of CD8+ T cells in alopecia areata. As for treatment: oral pan-JAK inhibitor, 5-10 mg twice daily. As the sequencing template, cDNA was produced by extracting RNA and reverse transcribing it. Method: immunoSEQ multiplex PCR; TCRdb's copy keeps in-frame clones and lacks some. The sample has about 160,000 clones, just over 65% seen once. The specimen comprised CD4+ T cells sorted from blood, sampled at week 4, from a patient treated with tofacitinib. All receptors come from a human donor with alopecia areata.

The chain couples TRBV4-2 to TRBJ2-1; D is unresolved. Trimming removed 3 bases from V and 8 bases from J, with 5 bases in between. Germline CDR1 LGHNA, CDR2 YNFKEQ. This CDR3 spans 11 amino acids. The CDR3 sequence is CASSHGHEQFF. As DNA, the CDR3 is TGTGCCAGCAGCCACGGCCATGAGCAGTTCTTC.

The chain combines TRBV30 with TRBJ1-6, with a possible D match to TRBD1 (5 bases). This CDR3 region has 13 residues. Trimming took 4 bases from V and 10 from J, leaving 14 bases between them. Germline-derived CDR1 and CDR2 are GTSNPN and SVGIG (reference sequence). The CDR3 DNA follows: TGTGCCTGGAACGGCAGGGTGGGATCACCCCTCCACTTT. Amino acid sequence: CAWNGRVGSPLHF.

The rearrangement joins TRBV30 to TRBJ2-5, with a weak D call TRBD2 (6 bases). CDR1 is GTSNPN and CDR2 is SVGIG in the germline V gene (reference sequence). This CDR3 is built from 14 residues. Trimming shortened V by 3 bases and J by 3 bases, and 14 bases separated the two germline ends. This CDR3 is CAWRRRWREETQYF. DNA of the CDR3: TGTGCCTGGAGGAGACGGTGGAGGGAAGAGACCCAGTACTTC.

This clone was counted only a few times. The chain uses TRBV10-3 and TRBJ2-2, with TRBD1 matching over 9 bases. Germline trimming cut 6 bases from V and 5 bases from J; bases unmatched to any gene: 4. Germline V gene data show CDR1 as ENHRY and CDR2 as SYGVKD. CDR3 size: 14 residues. CDR3 loop: CAISRTGETGELFF. The CDR3 region has the DNA TGTGCCATCAGCCGGACAGGGGAAACCGGGGAGCTGTTTTTT.

The rearrangement links TRBV5-1 to TRBJ2-2; possible D gene TRBD2, 5 bases. The CDR3 totals 14 residues. V lost 7 bases and J lost 3, with 13 bases in between. Germline CDR1 reads SGHRS; CDR2 reads YFSETQ. The CDR3 nucleotides are TGCGCCAGCTCCGAGGGTCCTTACACCGGGGAGCTGTTTTTT. This translates into CASSEGPYTGELFF.

This chain joins TRBV30 and TRBJ1-3; D uncertain. The V gene lost 4 bases and the J gene lost 3 bases, with 10 bases spanning the gap. The CDR3 is 13 amino acids. Germline V CDR1 and CDR2: GTSNPN, SVGIG (reference sequence). In DNA, the CDR3 is TGTGCCTGGATCTTTGAGGGTGGAAACACCATATATTTT. Translation gives CAWIFEGGNTIYF. Drawing the rest from reference TRBV30 and TRBJ1-3, the complete variable domain is SQTIHQWPATLVQPVGSPLSLECTVEGTSNPNLYWYRQAAGRGLQLLFYSVGIGQISSEVPQNLSASRPQDRQFILSSKKLLLSDSGFYLCAWIFEGGNTIYFGEGSWLTVV.

The rearrangement links TRBV13 to TRBJ2-7; 8 bases fit TRBD1. The length of the CDR3 is 14 residues. Per the germline V gene, CDR1 is PRHDT and CDR2 is FYEKMQ (reference sequence). V trimming: 4 bases; J trimming: 2 bases; junction bases outside the gene matches: 4. In DNA form, the CDR3 reads TGTGCCAGCAGCTCTCGACAGGGGCCCTACGAGCAGTACTTC. Protein: CASSSRQGPYEQYF.

The chain is built from TRBV27 and TRBJ2-2; a possible D gene is TRBD2 (6 bases). Looked up from germline, CDR1 is MNHEY and CDR2 is SMNVEV (reference sequence). Trimming removed 5 bases from V and 4 bases from J, with 17 bases in between. The CDR3 covers 16 residues. CDR3 protein: CASSARTVGGTGELFF. The DNA for the CDR3 is TGTGCCAGCAGTGCTCGGACGGTGGGAGGCACCGGGGAGCTGTTTTTT.

This clone was observed a few times. CDR3 nucleotide sequence: TGCAGCGTTGAAGGGACAGCCCAAACTAGCACAGATACGCAGTATTTT. Its translation: CSVEGTAQTSTDTQYF. The rearrangement joins TRBV29-1 to TRBJ2-3, with D maybe TRBD1 (6 bases). V was shortened by 1 base and J by 0 bases, with 14 bases between the two germline ends. Germline V CDR1 and CDR2: SQVTM, ANQGSEA. This CDR3 contains 16 residues.

This chain joins TRBV11-2 and TRBJ2-1; D unclear. V was clipped by 5 bases and J by 3 bases, with 5 bases between them. The CDR3 runs to 12 residues. From germline, CDR1 is SGHAT and CDR2 FQNNGV. The CDR3 loop reads CASSDGYNEQFF. CDR3 DNA: TGTGCCAGCAGCGATGGCTACAATGAGCAGTTCTTC.

The chain has TRBV5-1 and TRBJ2-7, with 14 bases matching TRBD2. The CDR3 has 17 amino acids. Germline V gene sequence: CDR1 SGHRS, CDR2 YFSETQ. J gave up 0 bases and V 4 bases, and 6 bases lay outside the gene matches. The CDR3 coding sequence is TGCGCCAGCAGCCAAGGACTAGCGGGGGGCTACTCCTACGAGCAGTACTTC. Translated: CASSQGLAGGYSYEQYF.